This T cell receptor beta chain was profiled in a study of beta chain features in type 1 diabetes. Study observations and caveats: TCRB CDR3s were moderately but significantly shorter in Type 1 diabetes patients in all four CD4+ subsets.

The CDR3 is made up of 14 amino acids. Expressed TCRB transcripts were sequenced because the entire RNA isolate underwent reverse transcription. For naive, central memory and regulatory T cell samples, reads averaged approximately 3.6 million. Some clones are missing from TCRdb's copy, which holds only in-frame ones; the method was immunoSEQ multiplex PCR. The sample carries 860,000 or so clones, 15% to 20% recorded once. This clone was seen more than once but under ten times. Its antigen is still unknown. The origin of this receptor is a woman aged 18-35 years in good health. The rearrangement uses TRBV21-1 and TRBJ2-7; the DNA was not compared with TRBD2, the D call given in the table. TRBV21-1 is termed a pseudogene. Sequenced input: naive CD4+ T cells from blood. Written as DNA, the CDR3 is TGTGCCAGCAGCAGGAGGACGGATACCTACGAGCAGTACTTC. Amino acids: CASSRRTDTYEQYF.